This entry concerns a single T cell receptor (beta chain). The specificity of this receptor is unknown. The record has no base qualities; no much larger clone is one base away. This record belongs to a study of CD8 T cells in Susac syndrome (dated by TCRdb to between 2018 and 2020). Context from the whole study: Whether CD8+ T cell activation and differentiation in Susac syndrome was antigen driven was tested using repertoire sequencing. CD8+ T cell repertoire clonality was compared between more than 9 healthy donors, approximately 14 Susac syndrome patients and roughly 15 multiple sclerosis patients. Points the paper makes about the study in general: The number of individuals in the TCR sequencing and HLA analysis was recognized as being relatively small.

Peripheral blood CD8+ and CD4+ T cells from healthy donors, Susac syndrome patients and multiple sclerosis patients were profiled using high-throughput TCR beta sequencing. Treatment-naive patients with stable or active relapsing-remitting disease fulfilling revised McDonald criteria were used as multiple sclerosis controls. Bulk CD8+ and CD4+ T cells were purified by magnetic negative isolation, whereas CD8+ TEMRA cells were enriched by FACS. Blood was drawn into EDTA tubes, processed within 24 hours, and PBMCs were isolated by density gradient centrifugation. PBMCs intended for TCR sequencing were frozen in liquid nitrogen and were later thawed in a 37 degrees C water bath. A purity of at least 90% was achieved for sorted or isolated CD4+, CD8+ and CD8+ TEMRA cells. V trim: 2 bases; J trim: 3 bases; unmatched bases: 9. CDR1 is given as GTSNPN and CDR2 as SVGIG, both from the germline V gene (reference sequence). The CDR3 has 16 amino acids, counting the end cysteine and phenylalanine. Only CDR3 DNA is held: 48 bases, read in frame from base 1.

RNA was extracted with the RNeasy kit and about 0.45 to 1 ug was reverse transcribed using random hexamers. TCR beta CDR3 regions were amplified with the immunoSEQ multiplex PCR assay covering 54 Vbeta and 13 Jbeta segments. PCR amplification bias was corrected by using a synthetic template baseline for primer optimization and computational correction. As for the original processing: Reads were annotated to V, D and J genes per IMGT and analyzed with immunoSEQ Analyzer, keeping only productive sequences. Clonality was calculated as one minus the Shannon entropy normalized by log2 of the number of productive unique sequences. Public and private clones were assessed among the 100 most prevalent clones of each patient and control. Clones were defined as Susac-specific when absent from the healthy and MS cohorts, from some 1,100 published viral clones and from other ImmuneACCESS disease sequences. TCRdb applied fastp at Q25 and MiXCR to the public reads, then kept only in-frame beta chains. Identical CDR3 proteins give one entry, which carries the most common genes and DNA. TCRdb, rather than the study authors, made the V and J calls. A total of fewer than 350,000 distinct CDR3 sequences appear in this sample, approximately 90% of them only once. Under 0.2% of the sample is taken by the ten largest.

This clonotype was obtained from a human donor with multiple sclerosis. Sample: CD8+ T cells from PBMCs. The chain couples TRBV30 to TRBJ2-1; 8 bases in between match TRBD2. The nucleotide sequence is TGTGCCTGGAGTTGGACTAGCCCCAATCACTACAATGAGCAGTTCTTC. Its protein is CAWSWTSPNHYNEQFF.